This is a list of T cell receptor beta chains from one sample in a study of T-cell reconstitution after alpha-beta-depleted transplantation in children. A single record per CDR3 protein comes from TCRdb applying MiXCR to the PCR reads. In the table there are about 1,000,000 distinct CDR3 sequences, about 29% of which are singletons. Sequencing was performed on PBMCs, mostly from graft donor cells, taken 360 days after TCRalphabeta/CD19-depleted stem cell transplant. These receptors all come from a boy younger than two who had a stem cell transplant for SCID, so the T cells may come from the graft donor. Each CDR3 is given with its conserved first and last residue. The order of the fields is D gene, V gene, clone size, J gene, CDR3 protein, CDR3 DNA. D genes are given only for firm matches. The size of a clone is reported for some rows only, either as once, few or many, or as a class for expanded clones.

>TRBD1|TRBV28|-|TRBJ2-7
CASSPHRGPYEQYF
TGTGCCAGCAGTCCCCACAGGGGGCCTTACGAGCAGTACTTC
>-|TRBV5-1|-|TRBJ2-5
CASAPTTPQETQYF
TGCGCCAGCGCACCTACCACCCCCCAAGAGACCCAGTACTTC
>-|TRBV27|-|TRBJ2-1
CASSLDSIPYNEQFF
TGTGCCAGCAGTTTGGACAGTATCCCCTACAATGAGCAGTTCTTC
>TRBD1|TRBV18|few|TRBJ1-2
CASSSTGTGGEGYTF
TGTGCCAGCTCATCAACCGGGACAGGGGGCGAGGGCTACACCTTC
>TRBD1|TRBV5-1|once|TRBJ2-2
CASSKDEGARDTGELFF
TGCGCCAGCAGCAAGGACGAGGGGGCGCGTGACACCGGGGAGCTGTTTTTT
>TRBD1|TRBV29-1|-|TRBJ1-4
CSATTGAGEKLFF
TGCAGCGCAACGACAGGGGCTGGTGAAAAACTGTTTTTT
>-|TRBV10-3|-|TRBJ2-7
CAISESNAGSYEQYF
TGTGCCATCAGTGAGTCGAACGCAGGATCCTACGAGCAGTACTTC
>-|TRBV11-2|-|TRBJ2-2
CASSFGAGMNTGELFF
TGTGCCAGCAGCTTCGGGGCAGGGATGAACACCGGGGAGCTGTTTTTT
>-|TRBV7-9|-|TRBJ2-7
CASSGRDGPYEQYF
TGTGCCAGCAGCGGCCGGGACGGACCCTACGAGCAGTACTTC
>TRBD1|TRBV29-1|-|TRBJ2-7
CSVVPGQTGATYEQYF
TGCAGCGTTGTACCGGGCCAGACAGGGGCCACCTACGAGCAGTACTTC
>TRBD1|TRBV5-5|-|TRBJ2-7
CASSLRQGGDYEQYF
TGTGCCAGCAGCTTGCGACAGGGGGGAGACTACGAGCAGTACTTC
>-|TRBV5-5|-|TRBJ1-5
CASSLMPVSNQPQHF
TGTGCCAGCAGCTTGATGCCGGTTAGCAATCAGCCCCAGCATTTT
>TRBD1|TRBV4-2|-|TRBJ2-4
CASSLEGTGQQNIQYF
TGTGCCAGCAGCCTCGAGGGCACGGGACAGCAAAACATTCAGTACTTC
>-|TRBV5-1|-|TRBJ2-3
CASTWGVEITDTQYF
TGCGCCAGCACCTGGGGCGTGGAAATCACAGATACGCAGTATTTT
>-|TRBV2|-|TRBJ2-1
CAISSYEQFF
TGTGCCATCTCCAGCTATGAGCAGTTCTTC
>TRBD2|TRBV2|-|TRBJ2-1
CASTRAGLAPTIYNEQFF
TGTGCCAGCACCCGAGCGGGACTAGCCCCTACCATATACAATGAGCAGTTCTTC
>TRBD1|TRBV18|-|TRBJ2-5
CASSLGQGALGTQYF
TGTGCCAGCTCCCTGGGACAGGGGGCGCTCGGGACCCAGTACTTC
>-|TRBV7-8|-|TRBJ1-2
CASSPSTVSYGYTF
TGTGCCAGCAGCCCGTCAACGGTCTCCTATGGCTACACCTTC
>-|TRBV6-1|few|TRBJ2-7
CASGQVPLYEQYF
TGTGCCAGCGGCCAGGTGCCGCTCTACGAGCAGTACTTC
>-|TRBV28|-|TRBJ1-2
CASSSPSTSGTAYGYTF
TGTGCCAGCAGTTCCCCATCAACTTCCGGGACGGCCTATGGCTACACCTTC
>-|TRBV29-1|-|TRBJ2-3
CSVLEKPVRDTQYF
TGCAGCGTTCTGGAGAAACCGGTGAGAGATACGCAGTATTTT
>-|TRBV12-3/TRBV12-4|-|TRBJ1-1
CASSSAGRLDTEAFF
TGTGCCAGCAGCTCAGCAGGGCGGTTGGACACTGAAGCTTTCTTT
>TRBD2|TRBV12-3/TRBV12-4|few|TRBJ2-5
CASSLYGTSGGERETQYF
TGTGCCAGCAGTTTATACGGGACTAGCGGGGGAGAGAGGGAGACCCAGTACTTC
>-|TRBV7-6|few|TRBJ2-1
CASSPISGFRNEQFF
TGTGCCAGCAGCCCTATTTCGGGGTTTAGGAATGAGCAGTTCTTC
>-|TRBV5-1|-|TRBJ1-5
CASSSLSLKFYGNQPQHF
TGCGCCAGCAGCTCGCTAAGCCTGAAATTTTATGGCAATCAGCCCCAGCATTTT
>-|TRBV19|-|TRBJ1-5
CASALLPGQPQHF
TGTGCCAGTGCATTACTGCCTGGTCAGCCCCAGCATTTT
>-|TRBV28|-|TRBJ2-1
CASSIKGGEQFF
TGTGCCAGCAGTATTAAGGGGGGTGAGCAGTTCTTC
>-|TRBV12-3/TRBV12-4|-|TRBJ1-3
CASSYLPGNTIYF
TGTGCCAGCAGTTACTTACCTGGAAACACCATATATTTT
>-|TRBV12-3/TRBV12-4|-|TRBJ2-7
CASTQGGYEQYF
TGTGCCAGCACCCAGGGGGGCTACGAGCAGTACTTC
>TRBD1|TRBV5-1|once|TRBJ2-7
CASSWGDRKQYNEQYF
TGCGCCAGCAGCTGGGGGGACAGGAAGCAATACAACGAGCAGTACTTC
>TRBD2|TRBV5-6|many|TRBJ2-5
CASSLALVAGVQETQYF
TGTGCCAGCAGCTTGGCCTTGGTAGCGGGGGTCCAAGAGACCCAGTACTTC
>TRBD1|TRBV28|few|TRBJ2-1
CASSFGRGWDEQFF
TGTGCCAGCAGTTTTGGCAGGGGGTGGGATGAGCAGTTCTTC
>-|TRBV12-3/TRBV12-4|-|TRBJ1-2
CASSNQMSGGYTF
TGTGCCAGCAGTAACCAGATGTCGGGAGGCTACACCTTC
>-|TRBV12-3/TRBV12-4|-|TRBJ2-1
CASSSLRVHEQFF
TGTGCCAGCAGTTCCCTGCGGGTCCATGAGCAGTTCTTC
>TRBD1|TRBV5-1|-|TRBJ1-1
CASSLWTGTNTEAFF
TGCGCCAGCAGCCTTTGGACAGGGACGAACACTGAAGCTTTCTTT
>-|TRBV12-3/TRBV12-4|many|TRBJ1-5
CASSPTGYQPQHF
TGTGCCAGCAGTCCTACAGGGTACCAGCCCCAGCATTTT
>-|TRBV5-4|-|TRBJ2-7
CASSWNEGIYYEQYF
TGTGCCAGCAGCTGGAATGAGGGTATTTACTACGAGCAGTACTTC